This passage covers 31 T cell receptor beta chains from one sample sequenced in a study of CD8 T cells in Susac syndrome. Reverse transcription of about 0.45 to 1 ug RNA was performed with random hexamers. One entry per CDR3 protein results from TCRdb running MiXCR on the immunoSEQ multiplex PCR reads. The data show some 300,000 distinct CDR3 sequences, around 91% seen once. What was sequenced was CD8+ T cells from PBMCs. The receptors were gathered from a human donor with multiple sclerosis.

V and J are TRBV4-3 and TRBJ2-2; possible D gene TRBD1, 5 bases. Germline CDR1 reads LGHNA; CDR2 reads YSLEER. The CDR3 is made up of 17 amino acids. V lost 4 bases and J 5 bases, leaving 20 bases between the germline ends. The CDR3 DNA follows: TGCGCCAGCAGCCTTCAAGGGGCCGGATCCTTTACCGGGGAGCTGTTTTTT. Its protein is CASSLQGAGSFTGELFF.

This chain joins TRBV10-3 and TRBJ2-6, with D possibly matching TRBD2 (5 bases). This CDR3 is built from 17 residues. The V end lost 6 bases, the J end lost 1 base, and 16 bases lay between the germline ends. The germline V gene encodes CDR1 ENHRY and CDR2 SYGVKD. The CDR3 sequence is CAIRDPREGSGANVLTF. The CDR3 DNA reads as TGTGCCATCAGGGACCCACGGGAAGGATCTGGGGCCAACGTCCTGACTTTC.

The chain recombines TRBV6-1 with TRBJ1-5; possibly TRBD1 for D (6 bases). CDR1 and CDR2 from the germline V gene are MNHNS and SASEGT. The CDR3 spans 14 residues. Between the trimmed V and J ends, which lost 8 bases and 1 base, there was a span of 12 bases. DNA for the CDR3: TGTGCCAGCTTTACAGGGAGAAGCAATCAGCCCCAGCATTTT. This gives the protein CASFTGRSNQPQHF.

The rearrangement links TRBV4-1 to TRBJ1-2, with D perhaps matching TRBD1 (6 bases). This CDR3 contains 13 residues. Trimming removed 1 base at V and 6 bases at J, with 9 bases between. Germline V gene data show CDR1 as MGHRA and CDR2 as YSYEKL. CDR3 protein: CASSQGRGDGYTF. CDR3 bases: TGCGCCAGCAGCCAAGGCAGGGGCGATGGCTACACCTTC.

The rearrangement joins TRBV4-3 to TRBJ2-5, with TRBD2 matching over 10 bases. This CDR3 has 17 amino acids. J was trimmed by 5 bases and V by 0 bases; bases with no gene match: 9. The germline CDR1 and CDR2 sequences are LGHNA and YSLEER. The CDR3 region has the DNA TGCGCCAGCAGCCAAGAGGCTAGCGGGAGTGGGAGGGAGACCCAGTACTTC. It yields the protein CASSQEASGSGRETQYF.

The rearrangement links TRBV7-9 to TRBJ2-2, with 13 bases lining up with TRBD2. The germline V gene has CDR1 SEHNR and CDR2 FQNEAQ (reference sequence). The CDR3 totals 16 residues. With 7 bases clipped from V and 6 bases from J, the junction kept 8 bases outside the gene matches. CDR3 protein: CASISGLAGVPGELFF. CDR3 coding DNA: TGTGCCAGCATCAGCGGACTAGCGGGAGTCCCCGGGGAGCTGTTTTTT.

The chain recombines TRBV20-1 with TRBJ1-2; 8 nucleotides match TRBD1. The CDR3 runs 13 residues. The V gene's germline CDR1 is DFQATT and CDR2 SNEGSKA (reference sequence). The trim removed 2 bases at V and 5 bases at J, leaving 4 bases unmatched. CDR3 sequence reads: CSARSDREYGYTF. CDR3 DNA: TGCAGTGCTAGATCGGACAGGGAGTATGGCTACACCTTC.

The V call is TRBV9, the J call TRBJ2-5; D is possibly TRBD2 (6 bases). CDR3 size: 14 residues. V lost 4 bases and J 5 bases, leaving 15 bases between the germline ends. Germline V lookup: CDR1 SGDLS, CDR2 YYNGEE. This CDR3 is CASSPHWGEETQYF. CDR3 nucleotide sequence: TGTGCCAGCAGCCCTCATTGGGGGGAGGAGACCCAGTACTTC.

The rearrangement uses TRBV11-2 and TRBJ2-1; 9 bases line up with TRBD2. The CDR3 covers 19 residues. The trim removed 2 bases at V and 12 bases at J, leaving 23 bases unmatched. CDR1 is SGHAT, CDR2 FQNNGV, per germline. The DNA of the CDR3 is TGTGCCAGCAGCTTAACTCCCGTAGCGGGGGACCGTCTAGGGGATGGGCAGTTCTTC. Translated: CASSLTPVAGDRLGDGQFF.

The rearrangement links TRBV5-6 to TRBJ1-1; a weak D match, TRBD1 (6 bases). Germline V lookup: CDR1 SGHDT, CDR2 YYEEEE. The length of the CDR3 is 14 residues. Trimming cost V 4 bases and J 1 base, with 11 bases left between them. CDR3 sequence (DNA): TGTGCCAGCAGCCCCGGGGGGCGGAACACTGAAGCTTTCTTT. Amino acids: CASSPGGRNTEAFF.

This rearrangement joins TRBV24-1 to TRBJ1-2; 7 bases are shared with TRBD1. The CDR3 is 14 amino acids. Germline assignment: CDR1 KGHDR and CDR2 SFDVKD. J was trimmed by 4 bases and V by 4 bases; bases with no gene match: 5. CDR3 nucleotide sequence: TGTGCCACCAGTGACCCGGGACAGACCTATGGCTACACCTTC. Translating it yields CATSDPGQTYGYTF.

This chain joins TRBV9 and TRBJ2-7, with D possibly being TRBD1 or TRBD2 (5 bases each). CDR3 length: 15 residues. From germline, CDR1 is SGDLS and CDR2 YYNGEE. The V gene lost 6 bases and the J gene lost 6 bases, with 22 bases spanning the gap. The CDR3 loop reads CASTPGFSPRGEQYF. CDR3 DNA: TGTGCCAGCACCCCAGGGTTTTCGCCCCGGGGCGAGCAGTACTTC. Supplemented by reference TRBV9 and TRBJ2-7, the full variable domain reads DSGVTQTPKHLITATGQRVTLRCSPRSGDLSVYWYQQSLDQGLQFLIQYYNGEERAKGNILERFSAQQFPDLHSELNLSSLELGDSALYFCASTPGFSPRGEQYFGPGTRLTVT.

V and J are TRBV29-1 and TRBJ2-7; 8 bases are a match to TRBD1. The CDR3 is 11 residues long. Trimming took 6 bases from V and 6 from J; bases not matched to a gene: 4. CDR1 is SQVTM and CDR2 is ANQGSEA in the germline V gene. DNA of the CDR3: TGCAGCGTAACAACAGGGGGCGAGCAGTACTTC. This sequence encodes CSVTTGGEQYF.

In DNA, the CDR3 is TGCGCCAGCAGTCGCGACGTGGGGCGCACAGATACGCAGTATTTT. Amino acids: CASSRDVGRTDTQYF. V is TRBV23-1 and J is TRBJ2-3, with D perhaps TRBD1 (5 bases). TRBV23-1 is an ORF, with its function uncertain. V was shortened by 4 bases and J by 1 base, with 12 bases between the two germline ends. This CDR3 spans 15 amino acids.

This clonotype was seen just once. In nucleotides, the CDR3 is TGTGCCAGCAGCTCCACCGGGACTAGCACAGATACGCAGTATTTT. Amino acid sequence: CASSSTGTSTDTQYF. The genes are TRBV7-9 and TRBJ2-3; perhaps TRBD2 as D (6 bases). The CDR3 loop spans 15 amino acids. V dropped 4 bases and J dropped 0 bases, with 11 bases sitting between them. Germline V gene lookup returns CDR1 SEHNR and CDR2 FQNEAQ (reference sequence). Looking up the rest from reference TRBV7-9 and TRBJ2-3 gives the full variable domain: DTGVSQNPRHKITKRGQNVTFRCDPISEHNRLYWYRQTLGQGPEFLTYFQNEAQLEKSRLLSDRFSAERPKGSFSTLEIQRTEQGDSAMYLCASSSTGTSTDTQYFGPGTRLTVL.

The rearrangement joins TRBV7-6 to TRBJ2-1; D possibly corresponds to TRBD2 (6 bases). Trimming shortened V by 2 bases and J by 4 bases, and 15 bases separated the two germline ends. Germline values: CDR1 SGHVS, CDR2 FNYEAQ. The CDR3 loop spans 16 amino acids. For the CDR3, the DNA is TGTGCCAGCAGCTTACGAGAGCCCGGGGGTTACAATGAGCAGTTCTTC. Translated, it gives CASSLREPGGYNEQFF.

The chain couples TRBV5-4 to TRBJ2-7; D might be TRBD2 (6 bases). This CDR3 comprises 14 residues. Germline V gives CDR1 SGHNT, CDR2 YYREEE (reference sequence). The ends were cut back, 4 bases at V and 0 bases at J, with 11 bases in the middle. DNA for the CDR3: TGTGCCAGCAGCGCGACGACTAGCTCCTACGAGCAGTACTTC. Translation gives CASSATTSSYEQYF. Looking up the rest from reference TRBV5-4 and TRBJ2-7 gives the full variable domain: ETGVTQSPTHLIKTRGQQVTLRCSSQSGHNTVSWYQQALGQGPQFIFQYYREEENGRGNFPPRFSGLQFPNYSSELNVNALELDDSALYLCASSATTSSYEQYFGPGTRLTVT.

This clonotype was observed once. The CDR3 DNA reads as TGTGCCAGCAGTCCCATGGATGTACGCGGAGATGAGCAGTTCTTC. This sequence encodes CASSPMDVRGDEQFF. The chain couples TRBV27 to TRBJ2-1, with no clear D. The CDR3 has 15 amino acids. The germline CDR1 and CDR2 sequences are MNHEY and SMNVEV (reference sequence). Trimming took off 5 bases at V and 8 bases at J, with 19 bases between the two ends.

The chain employs TRBV18 and TRBJ2-7, with no clear D. Trimming stripped 3 bases from V and 4 bases from J, with 13 bases between. Germline lookup yields CDR1 KGHSH and CDR2 LQKENI. This CDR3 spans 14 amino acids. The CDR3 DNA sequence: TGTGCCAGCTCACCTCAGAGTTCGGAGTACGAGCAGTACTTC. It encodes CASSPQSSEYEQYF.

V usage is TRBV9 and J usage is TRBJ1-1; D remains unclear. Per the germline V gene, CDR1 is SGDLS and CDR2 is YYNGEE. V was shortened by 4 bases and J by 6 bases, with 10 bases between the two germline ends. This CDR3 comprises 12 residues. CDR3 sequence reads: CASSPREAEAFF. As DNA, the CDR3 is TGTGCCAGCAGCCCCCGGGAGGCTGAAGCTTTCTTT. The entire variable domain, with the rest obtained from reference TRBV9 and TRBJ1-1, is as follows: DSGVTQTPKHLITATGQRVTLRCSPRSGDLSVYWYQQSLDQGLQFLIQYYNGEERAKGNILERFSAQQFPDLHSELNLSSLELGDSALYFCASSPREAEAFFGQGTRLTVV.

The chain has TRBV20-1 and TRBJ2-1; D ambiguous. This CDR3 comprises 12 residues. Trimming took 3 bases from V and 8 from J, leaving 11 bases between them. Germline loops: CDR1 DFQATT, CDR2 SNEGSKA (reference sequence). CDR3 DNA: TGCAGTGCTAGCTACGGGCCAGATGAGCAGTTCTTC. This gives the protein CSASYGPDEQFF.

This chain links TRBV15 with TRBJ2-3; 7 bases line up with TRBD1. The CDR3 runs 14 residues. V was clipped by 5 bases and J by 2 bases; unmatched bases: 4. The V gene's germline CDR1 is LNHNV and CDR2 YYDKDF (reference sequence). CDR3 residues: CATSRDSPTDTQYF. CDR3 DNA sequence: TGTGCCACCAGCCGGGACAGCCCCACAGATACGCAGTATTTT.

V usage is TRBV27 and J usage is TRBJ2-1; D gene uncertain. The CDR3 length is 13 residues. Per the germline V gene, CDR1 is MNHEY and CDR2 is SMNVEV (reference sequence). Trimming pared 6 bases from V and 2 bases from J, leaving 8 bases between. The CDR3 is CASSPTPYNEQFF. The CDR3 nucleotides are TGTGCCAGCAGCCCCACTCCCTACAATGAGCAGTTCTTC.

There are a few counts of this clonotype. The V and J genes are TRBV28 and TRBJ2-1, with a possible D match to TRBD1 (6 bases). The V end lost 1 base, the J end lost 8 bases, and 15 bases lay between the germline ends. The CDR3 runs to 15 residues. The germline V gene encodes CDR1 MDHEN and CDR2 SYDVKM. The CDR3 reads CASSLLQGRVDEQFF. CDR3 in DNA: TGTGCCAGCAGTTTATTACAGGGACGAGTGGATGAGCAGTTCTTC.

This chain links TRBV20-1 with TRBJ2-7; maybe TRBD2 (6 bases). V was shortened by 0 bases and J by 8 bases, with 8 bases between the two germline ends. Germline-derived CDR1 and CDR2 are DFQATT and SNEGSKA (reference sequence). The CDR3 loop spans 11 amino acids. Here the CDR3 reads CSAREGGKQYF. CDR3 nucleotides: TGCAGTGCTAGAGAGGGGGGTAAGCAGTACTTC.

In DNA, the CDR3 is TGTGCCAGCAGTTTAGTTGGTCGGGGTCGGCCTTTCCCCCTCCACTTT. This sequence encodes CASSLVGRGRPFPLHF. The rearrangement uses TRBV27 and TRBJ1-6, with D unclear. Germline V lookup: CDR1 MNHEY, CDR2 SMNVEV (reference sequence). The length of the CDR3 is 16 residues. V gave up 2 bases and J gave up 13 bases, with 21 bases separating them.

The V call is TRBV5-6, the J call TRBJ2-4; no clear D gene. Germline assignment: CDR1 SGHDT and CDR2 YYEEEE. The CDR3 has 14 residues. V shed 0 bases and J shed 10 bases, with 14 bases lying between them. CDR3 coding DNA: TGTGCCAGCAGCTTGGGGACCGCCTCCCGTATTCAGTACTTC. It translates to CASSLGTASRIQYF.

This clonotype was detected once. The chain has TRBV30 and TRBJ2-7, with D perhaps TRBD2 (6 bases). The ends were cut back, 5 bases at V and 1 base at J, with 9 bases in the middle. The CDR3 is 12 amino acids. Germline V gives CDR1 GTSNPN, CDR2 SVGIG (reference sequence). CDR3 nucleotide sequence: TGTGCCTGGGACAGCGGGTCCTACGAGCAGTACTTC. Its protein is CAWDSGSYEQYF.

This chain connects TRBV7-3 to TRBJ1-1, with D unresolved. Trimming removed 2 bases from V and 4 bases from J, with 14 bases in between. The CDR3 consists of 15 residues. The germline V gene has CDR1 SGHTA and CDR2 FQGTGA. CDR3 DNA sequence: TGTGCCAGCAGCTTAGGAGGCCGAGGCGGCACTGAAGCTTTCTTT. Protein product: CASSLGGRGGTEAFF.

This clonotype was recorded only once. The chain couples TRBV27 to TRBJ2-1; tentatively, D is TRBD1 (6 bases). Germline V gene sequence: CDR1 MNHEY, CDR2 SMNVEV (reference sequence). Trimming stripped 5 bases from V and 5 bases from J, with 13 bases between. The CDR3 covers 14 residues. The CDR3, as DNA: TGTGCCAGCAGTCCTCCGGGACAACACAATGAGCAGTTCTTC. This translates into CASSPPGQHNEQFF.

The genes are TRBV7-9 and TRBJ1-2, with 7 bases lining up with TRBD1. This CDR3 has 14 residues. Germline CDR1 and CDR2: SEHNR and FQNEAQ (reference sequence). The J segment lost 2 bases and the V segment lost 5 bases, leaving 5 bases of the junction unmatched. In DNA, the CDR3 is TGTGCCAGCAGCCGGGACAGCCGAAACTATGGCTACACCTTC. This encodes CASSRDSRNYGYTF.